This T cell receptor beta chain was sequenced in a study of T cells in Graves' hyperthyroidism and ophthalmopathy. The sample holds many counts of this clonotype. The CDR3 has 14 amino acids. V lost 7 bases and J 6 bases, leaving 19 bases between the germline ends. The TCR beta CDR3 regions underwent amplification using RNA transcripts as the source. RT-PCR in the first round (using the HTBI primer set) targeted the TCR CDR3. MiXCR, applied by TCRdb to the multiplex PCR reads, yields one record per CDR3 protein. Counted here are about 95,000 distinct CDR3 sequences, about 37% occurring once; the ten biggest clones make up roughly 10%.

The material sequenced was peripheral blood or thyroid tissue (not recorded which). The chain couples TRBV12-3 or TRBV12-4 to TRBJ2-7; tentatively, D is TRBD2 (6 bases). This sequence originates from a woman in her 30s with Graves' hyperthyroidism. CDR3 in DNA: TGTGCCAGCACCTTAACCGGGACTCGCTCCGAGCAGTACTTC. Its protein product is CASTLTGTRSEQYF.